This T cell receptor beta chain was documented in a study of T-cell memory formation after mild COVID-19. The overall study: Most TCR clusters belonged to a single donor.

MiXCR, applied by TCRdb to the 5' RACE reads, yields one record per CDR3 protein. The sample carries 340,000 or so distinct CDR3 sequences, 10% to 15% recorded once. This clonotype was recorded a few times. Per the germline V gene, CDR1 is SGHRS and CDR2 is YFSETQ. The CDR3 runs 17 residues. The germline V and J ends were trimmed by 4 bases and 3 bases, with 19 bases remaining between them. The receptor comes from a man aged 18 to 30 who had mild COVID-19 (a few samples of this study predate the infection). Cell type and time point are not known. The chain carries TRBV5-1 and TRBJ2-2, with a tentative D call TRBD1 (5 bases). Material: PBMCs or a T cell subset sorted from them (not recorded which). The CDR3 DNA sequence: TGCGCCAGCAGCCACCTATCGGGCAGGGTTTACACCGGGGAGCTGTTTTTT. Protein product: CASSHLSGRVYTGELFF.